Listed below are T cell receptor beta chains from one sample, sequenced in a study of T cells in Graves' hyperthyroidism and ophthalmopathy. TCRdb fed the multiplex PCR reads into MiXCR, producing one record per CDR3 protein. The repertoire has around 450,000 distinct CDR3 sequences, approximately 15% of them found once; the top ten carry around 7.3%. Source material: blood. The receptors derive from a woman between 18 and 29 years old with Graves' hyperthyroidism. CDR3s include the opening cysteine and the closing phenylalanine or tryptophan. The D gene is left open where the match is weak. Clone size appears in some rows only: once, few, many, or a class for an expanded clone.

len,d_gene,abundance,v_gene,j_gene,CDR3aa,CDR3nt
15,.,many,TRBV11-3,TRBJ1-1,CASSPRGHLNTEAFF,TGTGCCAGCAGCCCCAGAGGACATCTGAACACTGAAGCTTTCTTT
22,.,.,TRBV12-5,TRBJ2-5,CASGLVVFFPFPSGTIQETQYF,TGTGCTAGTGGTTTGGTTGTTTTCTTCCCCTTCCCGTCCGGGACAATCCAAGAGACCCAGTACTTC
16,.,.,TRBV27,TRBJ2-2,CASSLDRQVNTGELFF,TGTGCCAGCAGTTTAGATCGCCAGGTGAACACCGGGGAGCTGTTTTTT
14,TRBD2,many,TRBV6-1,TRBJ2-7,CASSEGLARPGQYF,TGTGCCAGCAGTGAAGGACTAGCCCGGCCGGGGCAGTACTTC
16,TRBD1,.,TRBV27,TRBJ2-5,CASSIRQGRGQETQYF,TGTGCCAGCAGCATTAGACAGGGTCGGGGACAAGAGACCCAGTACTTC
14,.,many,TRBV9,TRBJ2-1,CASSVGQGGNEQFF,TGTGCCAGCAGCGTAGGTCAGGGGGGCAATGAGCAGTTCTTC
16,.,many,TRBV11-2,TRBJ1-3,CASSTPRTQGGNTIYF,TGTGCCAGCAGCACTCCTCGGACACAGGGTGGAAACACCATATATTTT
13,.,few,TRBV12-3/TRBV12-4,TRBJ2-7,CASSTNRVYEQCF,TGTGCCAGCAGTACGAACAGGGTTTACGAGCAGTGCTTC
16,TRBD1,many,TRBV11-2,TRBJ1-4,CASSSWDRGVSEKLFF,TGTGCCAGCAGCTCTTGGGACAGGGGAGTATCTGAAAAACTGTTTTTT
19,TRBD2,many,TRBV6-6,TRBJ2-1,CASSYSYLAGGPQYNEQFF,TGTGCCAGCAGTTACTCGTACCTAGCGGGAGGTCCTCAATACAATGAGCAGTTCTTC
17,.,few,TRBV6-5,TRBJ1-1,CASSYSWPTGRGTEAFF,TGTGCCAGCAGTTACTCGTGGCCCACAGGGAGAGGTACTGAAGCTTTCTTT
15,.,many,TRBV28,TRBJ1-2,CASSPPGQGLRGYTF,TGTGCCAGCAGCCCGCCGGGGCAGGGCCTAAGGGGCTACACCTTC
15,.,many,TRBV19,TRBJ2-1,CASSIPRTSYNEQFF,TGTGCCAGTAGTATCCCGCGGACCTCCTACAATGAGCAGTTCTTC
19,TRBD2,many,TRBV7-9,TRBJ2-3,CASSRGGTSRRWSTDTQYF,TGTGCCAGCAGCCGCGGGGGGACTAGCAGGAGATGGAGCACAGATACGCAGTATTTT
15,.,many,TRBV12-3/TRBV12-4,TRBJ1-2,CASSAKPDSNYGYTF,TGTGCCAGCAGTGCAAAACCGGACAGTAACTATGGCTACACCTTC
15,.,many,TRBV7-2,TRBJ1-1,CASSRLTSGNTEAFF,TGTGCCAGCAGCCGACTTACATCAGGGAACACTGAAGCTTTCTTT
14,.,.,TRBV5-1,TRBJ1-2,CASRASSLTGGYTF,TGCGCCAGCAGGGCATCCAGCCTTACGGGTGGCTACACCTTC
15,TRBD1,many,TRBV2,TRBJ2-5,CASNGRTGNLETQYF,TGTGCCAGCAATGGCCGGACAGGGAACTTAGAGACCCAGTACTTC
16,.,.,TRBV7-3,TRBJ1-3,CASSLNPEGSGNTIYF,TGTGCCAGCAGCTTAAATCCTGAAGGGTCTGGAAACACCATATATTTT
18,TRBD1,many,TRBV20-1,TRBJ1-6,CSARRPGQGGTYNSPLHF,TGCAGTGCTCGCCGGCCGGGACAGGGGGGGACCTATAATTCACCCCTCCACTTT
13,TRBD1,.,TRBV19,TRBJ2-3,CASSNRGQDTQYF,TGTGCCAGTAGTAACAGGGGGCAAGATACGCAGTATTTT
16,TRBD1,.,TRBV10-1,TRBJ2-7,CASSEGRTGGLYEQYF,TGCGCCAGCAGTGAGGGGAGGACAGGGGGACTCTACGAGCAGTACTTC
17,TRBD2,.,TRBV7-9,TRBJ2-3,CASSFLLTAGGADTQYF,TGTGCCAGCAGCTTCTTATTGACAGCGGGGGGGGCAGATACGCAGTATTTT
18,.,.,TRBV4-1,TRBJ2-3,CASSQEFPLSGPSDTQYF,TGCGCCAGCAGCCAAGAGTTCCCGCTGAGTGGGCCGTCGGATACGCAGTATTTT
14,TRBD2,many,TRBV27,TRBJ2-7,CASSSGTSDDEQYF,TGTGCCAGCAGTTCGGGGACTAGCGACGACGAGCAGTACTTC
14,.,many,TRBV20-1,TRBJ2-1,CSAGGGRAYNEQFF,TGCAGTGCTGGGGGCGGGAGAGCCTACAATGAGCAGTTCTTC
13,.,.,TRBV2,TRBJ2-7,CASSLGGLSEQYF,TGTGCCAGCAGCTTAGGGGGGCTGAGCGAGCAGTACTTC
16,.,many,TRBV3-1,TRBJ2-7,CASSRTSGAGTREQYF,TGTGCCAGCAGCCGCACCTCCGGGGCCGGGACGCGAGAGCAGTACTTC
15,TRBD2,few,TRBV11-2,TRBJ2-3,CASILAGDGTDTQYF,TGTGCCAGCATACTTGCGGGAGACGGCACAGATACGCAGTATTTT
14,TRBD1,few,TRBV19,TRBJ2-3,CASTRDRITDTQYF,TGTGCCAGTACCCGGGACAGAATCACAGATACGCAGTATTTT
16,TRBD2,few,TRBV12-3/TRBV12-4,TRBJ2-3,CASSHGLAGETDTQYF,TGTGCCAGCAGCCATGGACTAGCGGGGGAAACAGATACGCAGTATTTT
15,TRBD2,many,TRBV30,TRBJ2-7,CAWREPSGGPTTAYF,TGTGCCTGGAGAGAACCTAGCGGGGGACCCACTACGGCGTACTTC
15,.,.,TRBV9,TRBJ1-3,CASSGGWGPGNTIYF,TGTGCCAGCAGCGGGGGTTGGGGGCCGGGAAACACCATATATTTT
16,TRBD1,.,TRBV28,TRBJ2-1,CASSLAGTGDFNEQFF,TGTGCCAGCAGTTTAGCCGGGACAGGGGATTTCAATGAGCAGTTCTTC
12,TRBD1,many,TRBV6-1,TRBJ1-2,CAIYRGLNGYTF,TGTGCCATATACAGGGGGCTGAATGGCTACACCTTC
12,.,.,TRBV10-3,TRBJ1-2,CAIRRGGHGYTF,TGTGCCATCAGGAGGGGCGGCCATGGCTACACCTTC
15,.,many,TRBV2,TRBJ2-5,CASRVVGRSQETQYF,TGTGCCAGCAGAGTAGTGGGCAGGTCCCAAGAGACCCAGTACTTC
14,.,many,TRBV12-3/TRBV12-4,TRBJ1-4,CASRPGTYAEKLFF,TGTGCCAGCAGGCCCGGGACATACGCCGAAAAACTGTTTTTT
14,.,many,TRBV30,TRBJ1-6,CAWRRGLYNSPLHF,TGTGCCTGGAGGCGGGGGCTCTATAATTCACCCCTCCACTTT
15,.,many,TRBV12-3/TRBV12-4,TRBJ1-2,CASSSNIGRIYGYTF,TGTGCCAGCAGTTCGAATATCGGGCGGATCTATGGCTACACCTTC
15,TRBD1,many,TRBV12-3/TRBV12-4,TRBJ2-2,CASRSTGLDTGELFF,TGTGCCAGCAGGTCGACAGGGTTGGACACCGGGGAGCTGTTTTTT
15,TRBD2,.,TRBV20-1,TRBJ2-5,CSARDLGTSEETQYF,TGCAGTGCTAGAGATCTTGGGACTAGCGAAGAGACCCAGTACTTC
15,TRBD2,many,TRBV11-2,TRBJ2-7,CASSPRTSDPLQQYF,TGTGCCAGCAGCCCGCGGACTAGCGACCCTTTACAGCAGTACTTC
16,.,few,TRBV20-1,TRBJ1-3,CSAREGGLGGGNTIYF,TGCAGTGCTAGAGAAGGAGGGTTGGGCGGCGGAAACACCATATATTTT
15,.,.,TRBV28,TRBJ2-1,CASTLRQELYDEQFF,TGTGCCAGCACCCTGAGACAGGAGCTGTATGATGAGCAGTTCTTC
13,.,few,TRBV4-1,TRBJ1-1,CASSRLERVEAFF,TGCGCCAGCAGCAGGTTAGAAAGAGTTGAAGCTTTCTTT
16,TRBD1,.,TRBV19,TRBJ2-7,CASSIEGTGGSYEQYF,TGTGCCAGTAGTATAGAAGGGACAGGGGGGTCCTACGAGCAGTACTTC
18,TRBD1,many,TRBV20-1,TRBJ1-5,CSARVTGGGSDSNQPQHF,TGCAGTGCTAGAGTCACAGGGGGCGGATCGGATAGCAATCAGCCCCAGCATTTT
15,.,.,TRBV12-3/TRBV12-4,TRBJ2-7,CASSLDGHRGGEQYF,TGTGCCAGCAGTTTGGACGGGCACAGGGGGGGCGAGCAGTACTTC
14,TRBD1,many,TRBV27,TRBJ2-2,CASSWDSYTGELFF,TGTGCCAGCAGCTGGGACAGTTACACCGGGGAGCTGTTTTTT
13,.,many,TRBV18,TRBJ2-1,CASSPPSGNEQFF,TGTGCCAGCTCACCACCCTCGGGGAATGAGCAGTTCTTC
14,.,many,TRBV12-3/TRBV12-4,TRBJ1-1,CASSLNDHFTEAFF,TGTGCCAGCAGTCTCAACGACCACTTCACTGAAGCTTTCTTT
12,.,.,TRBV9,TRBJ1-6,CASSQSVSPLHF,TGTGCCAGCAGCCAGAGCGTTTCACCCCTCCACTTT
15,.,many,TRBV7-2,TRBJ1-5,CASSLGLSGTQPQHF,TGTGCCAGCAGCTTGGGCCTGTCAGGGACTCAGCCCCAGCATTTT
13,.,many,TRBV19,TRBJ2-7,CASRSRSSYEQYF,TGTGCCAGTAGATCCCGTTCGTCCTACGAGCAGTACTTC
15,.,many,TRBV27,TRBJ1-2,CASTSWGVKGHGYTF,TGTGCCAGCACCTCATGGGGGGTAAAAGGCCACGGCTACACCTTC
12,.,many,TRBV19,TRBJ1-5,CASSIVDQPQHF,TGTGCCAGTAGTATCGTGGATCAGCCCCAGCATTTT